A selection of T cell receptor beta chains follows, all from one sample in a study of T cells after yellow fever vaccination. In TCRdb, the 5' RACE reads were re-called with MiXCR into one record per CDR3 protein. The data show under 550,000 distinct CDR3 sequences, around a fifth seen once. This specimen was PBMCs, taken about 21 days after the first yellow fever vaccination. The receptors come from a man aged 18 to 30 who received the YFV17D yellow fever vaccine. The CDR3 runs from the conserved cysteine through the conserved F or W. The D gene is left open where the match is weak. Clone size is stated in some rows and not others, as once, few, many or a class when expanded.

j_call v_call clone_size d_call cdr3_nt cdr3_aa
TRBJ2-7 TRBV4-3 few TRBD1 TGCGCCAGCAGCCAAGGGTATCATAGGGGGCCCTACGAGCAGTACTTC CASSQGYHRGPYEQYF
TRBJ2-3 TRBV7-3 NA TRBD2 TGTGCCAGCAGCTTACGGCTTGCAAGCGGGGGGGCCGAAACAGATACGCAGTATTTT CASSLRLASGGAETDTQYF
TRBJ2-1 TRBV4-1 NA NA TGCGCCAGCAGCCAAGAAAAATCTTGGAGCAACTCCTACAATGAGCAGTTCTTC CASSQEKSWSNSYNEQFF
TRBJ1-4 TRBV27 NA NA TGTGCCAGCAGTTTTTCGGGGGTGGCTGAAAAACTGTTTTTT CASSFSGVAEKLFF
TRBJ2-5 TRBV5-4 few NA TGTGCCAGCAGCTCGCCGACCGAAGGAGAGACCCAGTACTTC CASSSPTEGETQYF
TRBJ2-1 TRBV7-2 few TRBD2 TGTGCCAGCTCCAGCCGCGGCGGGGGGGCCCTAAATGAGCAGTTCTTC CASSSRGGGALNEQFF
TRBJ2-1 TRBV7-2 NA TRBD2 TGTGCCGTCCCTCGGGGGGGATTTTCCTACAATGAGCAGTTCTTC CAVPRGGFSYNEQFF
TRBJ2-1 TRBV11-2 few TRBD2 TGTGCCAGCAGCTTAGTCGGGGCTAGCGGGGGGGCATACAATGAGCAGTTCTTC CASSLVGASGGAYNEQFF
TRBJ2-2 TRBV7-3 NA TRBD2 TGTGCCAGCAGCGCAACGGGGGGGAAGAGTAGCGGGGAGCTGTTTTTT CASSATGGKSSGELFF
TRBJ1-1 TRBV5-1 NA NA TGCGCCAGCAGCTCCAACAGGGATCCGAACACTGAAGCTTTCTTT CASSSNRDPNTEAFF
TRBJ1-2 TRBV5-1 NA NA TGCGCCACCGGCCTCGACAGTCCTAACTATGGCTACACCTTC CATGLDSPNYGYTF
TRBJ2-1 TRBV7-9 many NA TGTGCCAGCAGTTATCCGGGACACCAATCCAATGAGCAGTTCTTC CASSYPGHQSNEQFF
TRBJ1-6 TRBV5-1 many TRBD1 TGCGCCAGCAGGCCGAGGGACAGCGCCTATAATTCACCCCTCCACTTT CASRPRDSAYNSPLHF
TRBJ2-1 TRBV7-2 few NA TGTGCCAGCAGCTTAGCCAGGGGGGGGTACTCCTACAATGAGCAGTTCTTC CASSLARGGYSYNEQFF
TRBJ2-3 TRBV10-3 few NA TGTGCCATCAGTACCGGGACTTTTCCCACAGATACGCAGTATTTT CAISTGTFPTDTQYF
TRBJ2-2 TRBV2 NA NA TGTGCCAGCAGTGAAGACAGGGGGGGAACCGGGGAGCTGTTTTTT CASSEDRGGTGELFF
TRBJ2-7 TRBV6-5 NA TRBD1 TGTGCCAGCAGTTCCGGGACAGTTCCCTACGAGCAGTACTTC CASSSGTVPYEQYF
TRBJ1-2 TRBV7-9 NA NA TGTGCCAGCAGCCCCCCGGACACCGACTATGGCTACACCTTC CASSPPDTDYGYTF
TRBJ2-1 TRBV20-1 NA TRBD1 TGCAGTGCTCCCGACAGGGGCGATGAGCAGTTCTTC CSAPDRGDEQFF
TRBJ2-1 TRBV6-2/TRBV6-3 few NA TGTGCCAGCAGTTACTCTGGAGGTCGGAAGGGAGGTTACAATGAGCAGTTCTTC CASSYSGGRKGGYNEQFF
TRBJ1-3 TRBV7-9 many NA TGTGCCAGCAGCTCAAACCTCTCTGGAAACACCATATATTTT CASSSNLSGNTIYF
TRBJ2-7 TRBV20-1 NA NA TGCAGTGCGGGGGCCCTAGCCTCCTACGAGCAGTACTTC CSAGALASYEQYF
TRBJ2-2 TRBV20-1 few TRBD2 TGCAGTGCTAGAGGAATCGGCGGGGGGGCCGACGGGGAGCTGTTTTTT CSARGIGGGADGELFF
TRBJ2-3 TRBV20-1 NA NA TGCAGTGCTAGAGCCGGGACGGCCTGGACAGATACGCAGTATTTT CSARAGTAWTDTQYF
TRBJ2-3 TRBV20-1 NA TRBD2 TGCAGTGCTTTCTCCCCCGGGACTAGCTCAGATACGCAGTATTTT CSAFSPGTSSDTQYF
TRBJ1-6 TRBV12-3/TRBV12-4 few NA TGTGCCAGCAGTTTGAGTTATTCACCCCTCCACTTT CASSLSYSPLHF
TRBJ2-5 TRBV7-2 few NA TGTGCCAGCAGCTCAAGACAGCAAGAGACCCAGTACTTC CASSSRQQETQYF
TRBJ2-6 TRBV19 few TRBD2 TGTGCCAGTAGCTGGGGGGGAGGTGGGGCCAACGTCCTGACTTTC CASSWGGGGANVLTF
TRBJ2-3 TRBV5-5 NA TRBD2 TGTGCCAGCAGCGGGCTTAGCGGGGGGGCAGGAGATACGCAGTATTTT CASSGLSGGAGDTQYF
TRBJ1-3 TRBV7-6 few NA TGTGCCAGCAGCTTAAGACCCCCCGAGGGTATCTCTGGAAACACCATATATTTT CASSLRPPEGISGNTIYF
TRBJ2-5 TRBV25-1 many TRBD1 TGTGCCAGCAGTCCTCCCGGGACAGGGGTAGAGACCCAGTACTTC CASSPPGTGVETQYF
TRBJ1-3 TRBV6-5 NA NA TGTGCCAGCAGTTACGTGCCCCGGGGGGTAAACACCATATATTTT CASSYVPRGVNTIYF
TRBJ2-5 TRBV20-1 few TRBD2 TGCAGTGCTAGGCGGGGGGGCGTTGAGGAGACCCAGTACTTC CSARRGGVEETQYF
TRBJ2-7 TRBV29-1 NA TRBD2 TGCAGCGTTTTACTAGCGGGGGGTCCCTACGAGCAGTACTTC CSVLLAGGPYEQYF
TRBJ2-5 TRBV18 NA TRBD1 TGTGCCAGCTCACCACCGTTAGGGGGCCGGGAGACCCAGTACTTC CASSPPLGGRETQYF
TRBJ2-3 TRBV5-4 NA TRBD2 TGTGCCAGCAGCCCCCCGACTAGCGGGAACACAGATACGCAGTATTTT CASSPPTSGNTDTQYF
TRBJ2-2 TRBV2 NA TRBD2 TGTGCCAGCAGTGAATCTCCAGCGGGGGGGCCGGGCGGGGAGCTGTTTTTT CASSESPAGGPGGELFF
TRBJ2-4 TRBV20-1 NA TRBD2 TGCAGTGCTAGAGGGGCTAGCGGTTTTCAGTACTTC CSARGASGFQYF
TRBJ2-2 TRBV6-1 NA NA TGTGCCAGCAGTAGGACAACGAACACCGGGGAGCTGTTTTTT CASSRTTNTGELFF
TRBJ2-5 TRBV25-1 few TRBD1 TGTGCCAGCAGTGACCCGGGACAGGGGGGAGAGACCCAGTACTTC CASSDPGQGGETQYF
TRBJ2-1 TRBV12-3/TRBV12-4 once NA TGTGCCAGCAGTCGGGCAGGGAAGCTGAATGAGCAGTTCTTC CASSRAGKLNEQFF
TRBJ2-3 TRBV5-1 few TRBD2 TGCGCCAGCACCCCAAAACTAGCGGGGGGTGCAGATACGCAGTATTTT CASTPKLAGGADTQYF
TRBJ2-3 TRBV5-1 many NA TGTGCCAGCAGCTTAGACACCAGCACAGATACGCAGTATTTT CASSLDTSTDTQYF
TRBJ2-1 TRBV12-3/TRBV12-4 few NA TGTGCCAGCACCACCCCTGGTTGGGGAAATGAGCAGTTCTTC CASTTPGWGNEQFF
TRBJ2-6 TRBV4-2 few TRBD1 TGTGCCAGCAGCGCGGGAACAGGGGGCTTTCCGGGGTACTCTGGGGCCAACGTCCTGACTTTC CASSAGTGGFPGYSGANVLTF
TRBJ1-2 TRBV2 once NA TGTGCCAGCAGTGAAAGGGGCAGGGTTGGCTACACCTTC CASSERGRVGYTF
TRBJ2-2 TRBV21-1 NA NA TGTGCCAGCAGCAAAGTCCCAGGGCGGGCCGGGGAGCTGTTTTTT CASSKVPGRAGELFF
TRBJ2-1 TRBV20-1 few TRBD2 TGCAGTGCCCACGGACTAGCGGGCGTCAATGAGCAGTTCTTC CSAHGLAGVNEQFF
TRBJ1-1 TRBV7-2 NA NA TGTGCCAGCCGGAGGATGGGCAGAAACACTGAAGCTTTCTTT CASRRMGRNTEAFF
TRBJ2-1 TRBV9 few TRBD2 TGTGCCAGCAGCGTAGGGCCTAGCGGGGGAAACAATGAGCAGTTCTTC CASSVGPSGGNNEQFF
TRBJ1-2 TRBV24-1 few NA TGTGCCACCAGTGATTTACAGGGTGATGGCTACACCTTC CATSDLQGDGYTF
TRBJ1-1 TRBV20-1 NA NA TGCAGTGCCCAGACGCTGAACACTGAAGCTTTCTTT CSAQTLNTEAFF
TRBJ1-6 TRBV5-4 NA NA TGTGCCAGCAGCTTCCAGGGAGGCTCACCCCTCCACTTT CASSFQGGSPLHF
TRBJ2-5 TRBV7-3 NA TRBD2 TGTGCCAGCAGCTTAGGCGGGACTAGCGGGGCGGACACCCAGTACTTC CASSLGGTSGADTQYF
TRBJ2-7 TRBV13 medium-sized TRBD2 TGTGCCAGCAGCCCAAAGACCTCTAGCGGGGGGGCCCGGTCCTACGAGCAGTACTTC CASSPKTSSGGARSYEQYF
TRBJ1-4 TRBV21-1 NA NA TGTGCCAGCACGAACAAATATCGGGGTATGGGTGAAAAACTGTTTTTT CASTNKYRGMGEKLFF
TRBJ2-1 TRBV29-1 NA NA TGCAGCGCCTCCTCGAGCCCGACCTACAATGAGCAGTTCTTC CSASSSPTYNEQFF